The rows below give T cell receptor beta chains drawn from one sample of a study of T-cell memory formation after mild COVID-19. TCRdb processed the 5' RACE reads anew with MiXCR; each CDR3 protein has one entry. The sample has 470,000 or so distinct CDR3 sequences; approximately 18% are singletons. The sequenced sample consisted of PBMCs or a T cell subset sorted from them (not recorded which). The source is a man aged 18 to 30 who had mild COVID-19 (a few samples of this study predate the infection). Cell type and time point are not known. Each CDR3 is given with its conserved first and last residue. A D gene is named only where the DNA matches it firmly. Expanded clones get a size class; other rows say once, few or many, or leave the size out.

D	V	size	J	DNA	CDR3
TRBD2	TRBV4-3	few	TRBJ2-1	TGCGCCAGCAGCCAAGCCTACTCTGGGACTAGCGGGGGAGACAATGAGCAGTTCTTC	CASSQAYSGTSGGDNEQFF
.	TRBV10-3	.	TRBJ2-3	TGTGCCATCTCTGCGGGCACAGATACGCAGTATTTT	CAISAGTDTQYF
.	TRBV3-1	many	TRBJ2-7	TGTGCCAGCAGCCAAGCCGCCCAGGAGCAGTACTTC	CASSQAAQEQYF
TRBD1	TRBV15	many	TRBJ2-2	TGTGCCACCAGCAGAGCTTTCGGACAGGCGGAAGGCGGCTGGACCGGGGAGCTGTTTTTT	CATSRAFGQAEGGWTGELFF
TRBD1	TRBV14	.	TRBJ2-1	TGTGCCAGCAGCCTTCCCGGGACAGGGGGCATGGAGCAGTTCTTC	CASSLPGTGGMEQFF
.	TRBV4-3	once	TRBJ1-4	TGCGCCAGCAGCCACGAATACCCGGCGGAACTGTTTTTT	CASSHEYPAELFF
.	TRBV20-1	few	TRBJ1-2	TGCAGTGCTAGGAGGGGCAGGGAGGGCTATGGCTACACCTTC	CSARRGREGYGYTF
TRBD1	TRBV7-8	.	TRBJ1-2	TGTGCCAGCAGCTCGAGGGACAGCCGAGCTAACTATGGCTACACCTTC	CASSSRDSRANYGYTF
.	TRBV5-1	many	TRBJ1-3	TGCGCCAGCAGCCCGACGGACCCGCCTGGAAACACCATATATTTT	CASSPTDPPGNTIYF
.	TRBV9	few	TRBJ2-3	TGTGCCAGCAGCGTCTGGGCGGGTTACGCTGGGGATACGCAGTATTTT	CASSVWAGYAGDTQYF
.	TRBV21-1	few	TRBJ2-3	TGTGCCACCACTACTGGAGGCTGTTCTGGTACGCAGTATTTT	CATTTGGCSGTQYF
.	TRBV11-3	.	TRBJ2-3	TGTGCCAGCAGCTTAGGAAGGCTTGAGGATACGCAGTATTTT	CASSLGRLEDTQYF
.	TRBV3-1	.	TRBJ2-5	TGTGCCAGCAGCCAAGATGCGGGGTTCTTGAAGACCCAGTACTTC	CASSQDAGFLKTQYF
.	TRBV29-1	.	TRBJ2-5	TGCAGCGCAGAACCTGCGGGAGAGACCCAGTACTTC	CSAEPAGETQYF
.	TRBV7-3	few	TRBJ1-5	TGTGCCAGCAGCCAACACCTGGGTCAGCCCCAGCATTTT	CASSQHLGQPQHF
TRBD2	TRBV28	.	TRBJ2-2	TGTGCCAGCAGCCGGACTAGCGAGAACACCTGGGAGCTGTTTTTT	CASSRTSENTWELFF
.	TRBV7-6	few	TRBJ2-5	TGTGCCAGCCGCTTGGGCACAGGGCTGGAGACCCAGTACTTC	CASRLGTGLETQYF
.	TRBV10-3	few	TRBJ2-1	TGTGCCATCAGTGAGTCTACAGGGTATGGTGAGCAGTTCTTC	CAISESTGYGEQFF
TRBD1	TRBV27	many	TRBJ2-1	TGTGCCAGCAGTTTCTTGGCGACAGGGTATAGGAATGAGCAGTTCTTC	CASSFLATGYRNEQFF
TRBD1	TRBV7-6	few	TRBJ1-2	TGTGCCAGCAGCGCAACCGGGACAGGCTATGGCTACACCTTC	CASSATGTGYGYTF
.	TRBV18	few	TRBJ2-3	TGTGCCAGCTCACCACTAGCCCCAGATACGCAGTATTTT	CASSPLAPDTQYF
TRBD1	TRBV12-3/TRBV12-4	.	TRBJ1-3	TGTGCCAGCGGTCTGGGACAGGCATATCCTGGAAACACCATATATTTT	CASGLGQAYPGNTIYF
TRBD2	TRBV5-1	few	TRBJ2-2	TGCGCCAGCAGCCCCTGGGGGGGGGACACCGGGGAGCTGTTTTTT	CASSPWGGDTGELFF
TRBD1	TRBV4-1	.	TRBJ1-4	TGCGCCAGCAGCCAACCCGACAGGGATGAAAAACTGTTTTTT	CASSQPDRDEKLFF
.	TRBV6-5	few	TRBJ2-3	TGTGCCAGCAAAGGGGGGACAGATACGCAGTATTTT	CASKGGTDTQYF
.	TRBV29-1	few	TRBJ1-1	TGCAGCGTTGAGTTTGTTGAAGCTTTCTTT	CSVEFVEAFF
TRBD2	TRBV7-8	.	TRBJ2-3	TGTGCCAGCAGCTTAGCTGCCGGGGGGGCTGGGGAAGATACGCAGTATTTT	CASSLAAGGAGEDTQYF
.	TRBV5-6	.	TRBJ1-6	TGTGCCAGCACCTCTTCCCATGGTTCACCCCTCCACTTT	CASTSSHGSPLHF
TRBD2	TRBV11-2	.	TRBJ2-5	TGTGCCAGCAGCTTAGGAGTTAGCGGGGTCCAAGAGACCCAGTACTTC	CASSLGVSGVQETQYF
TRBD1	TRBV12-3/TRBV12-4	.	TRBJ1-1	TGTGCCAGCAGTTTTATTGGGACAGGAGCTTTCTTT	CASSFIGTGAFF
.	TRBV20-1	few	TRBJ1-5	TGCAGTGCTAAAGGGCCAGGGAAGGGTCAGCCCCAGCATTTT	CSAKGPGKGQPQHF
.	TRBV9	.	TRBJ2-5	TGTGCCAGCAGCGGAATTACAGGAGGCCAAGAGACCCAGTACTTC	CASSGITGGQETQYF
TRBD1	TRBV5-1	.	TRBJ2-1	TGCGCCAGCAGCTCAGACTACAGGGGAACATGGCAGTTCTTC	CASSSDYRGTWQFF
.	TRBV20-1	.	TRBJ1-5	TGCAGTGCTTACACGAATAGCAATCAGCCCCAGCATTTT	CSAYTNSNQPQHF
TRBD1	TRBV5-1	many	TRBJ1-1	TGCGCCAGCAGCGGGACAGGGGGGAACACTGAAGCTTTCTTT	CASSGTGGNTEAFF
TRBD2	TRBV5-1	few	TRBJ2-3	TGCGCCAGCAGCTACAGGGGTAGCGGGGGGATCACAGATACGCAGTATTTT	CASSYRGSGGITDTQYF
TRBD1	TRBV5-6	few	TRBJ2-5	TGTGCCAGCAGCACGGGACAGGTCGGACAAGAGACCCAGTACTTC	CASSTGQVGQETQYF
TRBD2	TRBV4-3	.	TRBJ2-5	TGCGCCAGCAGCCCCCGATTACTAGCGGGCGAGACCCAGTACTTC	CASSPRLLAGETQYF
TRBD1	TRBV7-8	few	TRBJ1-1	TGTGCCAGCAGCTGGGACAGGGTTGAAGCTTTCTTT	CASSWDRVEAFF
TRBD2	TRBV6-2/TRBV6-3	few	TRBJ2-1	TGTGCCAGCAGTTACTTGGCTAGCGGTTTCCGAGCGAATGAGCAGTTCTTC	CASSYLASGFRANEQFF
TRBD1	TRBV4-1	few	TRBJ2-7	TGCGCCAGCAGCCAAAACTGGCAGGGGGCTACCGGCTACGAGCAGTACTTC	CASSQNWQGATGYEQYF
TRBD2	TRBV20-1	.	TRBJ2-1	TGCAGTGCTAGTCCCCCTAGCGGGGGCTCCTACAATGAGCAGTTCTTC	CSASPPSGGSYNEQFF
.	TRBV7-6	.	TRBJ2-5	TGTGCCAGCAGCTCCCCAAGTGGGACCCAGTACTTC	CASSSPSGTQYF
.	TRBV19	few	TRBJ1-1	TGTGCCAGTAGTATCGGACATTCGAACACTGAAGCTTTCTTT	CASSIGHSNTEAFF
.	TRBV7-2	few	TRBJ2-3	TGTGCCAGCAGCTCCATGGGGGGGGGCAGGGAGACGCAGTATTTT	CASSSMGGGRETQYF